This entry concerns a single T cell receptor beta chain. What it recognizes is unknown. Possible read error: a much larger clone is one base away. The library came from three nested PCR rounds adapted from ARM-PCR protocols. Each CDR3 protein is one row after TCRdb ran MiXCR on the multiplex PCR reads. The top ten clones hold 15% to 20% of a sample with about 140,000 distinct CDR3 sequences, approximately 70% of them seen once. In germline, CDR1 is MNHNS, CDR2 SASEGT. The CDR3 has 12 amino acids. The data were taken from a study of tumor and adjacent non-tumor tissue in lung cancer. No cell sorting was done before RNA was extracted from the tissue. Study-level points and caveats: Normal lung showed higher cumulative top 100 clone frequency than tumor.

The origin of this receptor is a man aged 55 to 70 with small cell lung cancer. The V gene is TRBV6-1, the J gene TRBJ2-3, with D perhaps TRBD1 (5 bases). The sequencing input was lung tumor tissue. The DNA of the CDR3 is TGTGCCAGCAGTGATTCCACAGGTACGCAGTATTTT. It translates to CASSDSTGTQYF.